The T cell receptor (beta chain) described here comes from a study of OX40 agonist ivuxolimab in advanced cancers. The overall study: Prior anti-PD-1, anti-PD-L1 or anti-CTLA-4 therapy was allowed; more than 30% had some.

It was autoimmune disease history or systemic immunosuppression that excluded patients. The method was immunoSEQ multiplex PCR; TCRdb's version includes in-frame clones alone and lacks a portion of them. The sample has tens of thousands of clones, 86% seen once. The ends were cut back, 2 bases at V and 2 bases at J, with 7 bases in the middle. CDR3 length: 15 residues. CDR1 MGHRA and CDR2 YSYEKL come from the germline V gene. The clonotype comes from an adult with an advanced solid tumor such as melanoma, head and neck, liver or kidney cancer. The sequencing used CD4+ or CD8+ T cells sorted from blood, collected in a trial of the OX40 agonist ivuxolimab. This chain uses TRBV4-1 with TRBJ2-6; unclear D gene. Here the CDR3 DNA reads TGCGCCAGCAGCCAACTTCTAACTGGGGCCAACGTCCTGACTTTC. This sequence encodes CASSQLLTGANVLTF.